This T cell receptor (gamma chain) originates from a study of gamma delta lymphoproliferative disorders and STAT genes. Sequencing used genomic DNA taken from PBMCs of patients and controls. TCRdb re-processed the multiplex PCR reads using CATT. The profile covers about 2,200 gamma-chain clones, with about 10% appearing a single time and 60% taken by the ten largest. This clone was counted between two and nine times. This is likely an artifact of a read error, given a far larger clone one base away. The sample holds other DNA sequences that translate to the same CDR3. This sequence originates from a human donor with gamma-delta T-cell large granular lymphocyte leukemia. The sample comprised blood.

CDR3 sequence reads: CAAWAKSDKKLF. Written as DNA, the CDR3 is TGTGCTGCGTGGGCTAAGTCGGATAAAAAACTCTTT. The V segment is TRGV10, and no J call was made. TRGV10 is given ORF status, its function remaining uncertain. CDR3 length: 12 amino acids.